A selection of T cell receptor beta chains follows, all from one sample in a study of neoadjuvant anti-PD-1 for oral cavity cancer. The table came from immunoSEQ multiplex PCR; TCRdb's copy has only in-frame clones and leaves some out. The sample contains around 65,000 clones, approximately 87% of which appear only once. Sequencing used PBMCs, obtained after nivolumab (anti-PD-1) treatment. These receptors came from a person aged 35-79 years with oral cavity squamous cell carcinoma. Both conserved end residues are part of each CDR3. Each record gives: CDR3 DNA, CDR3 protein, J gene, CDR3 length, clone size, D gene, V gene. The D gene is left open where the match is weak. Size is omitted from some rows. Given values are once, few, many or a class for expanded clones.

TGCGCCAGCAGTGCGCCTCTGACAGGGGGCGTGCGTTCACCCCTCCACTTT	CASSAPLTGGVRSPLHF	TRBJ1-6	17	NA	TRBD1	TRBV10-1
TGCGCCAGCAGCCAATTTTCGAATAGCGACACAGATACGCAGTATTTT	CASSQFSNSDTDTQYF	TRBJ2-3	16	NA	NA	TRBV4-1
TGTGCCAGCAGCCGCGGACAGGGAATTTACGAGCAGTACTTC	CASSRGQGIYEQYF	TRBJ2-7	14	NA	TRBD1	TRBV7-2
TGTGCCAGTAGTACGGAAACAGGGGTAGGGCAGTTCTTC	CASSTETGVGQFF	TRBJ2-1	13	NA	TRBD1	TRBV19
TGTGCCAGCAGCCGAACCGCCTCGCCCCTCCACTTT	CASSRTASPLHF	TRBJ1-6	12	few	NA	TRBV14
TGTGCCAGCCGACTACAGGGAAGGGCGGCTGAAGCTTTCTTT	CASRLQGRAAEAFF	TRBJ1-1	14	NA	NA	TRBV7-9
TGTGCCAGCAGCTTAACCGGACTAGCGGCATACAATGAGCAGTTCTTC	CASSLTGLAAYNEQFF	TRBJ2-1	16	NA	TRBD2	TRBV7-3
TGTGCCAGCTCACCCCTCGTTTCTAGCACTGAAGCTTTCTTT	CASSPLVSSTEAFF	TRBJ1-1	14	few	NA	TRBV18
TGTGCCATCAGTGTTCTGTACCAAGAGACCCAGTACTTC	CAISVLYQETQYF	TRBJ2-5	13	NA	NA	TRBV10-3
TGCGCCAGCAGCGTGGAACCACAGGGGGCGCTTCGGACTAATGAAAAACTGTTTTTT	CASSVEPQGALRTNEKLFF	TRBJ1-4	19	NA	TRBD1	TRBV5-1
TGCGCCAGCAGCTTTGGGTATAAATCGACTAATGAAAAACTGTTTTTT	CASSFGYKSTNEKLFF	TRBJ1-4	16	NA	NA	TRBV5-1
TGTGCCTGGAGTACAGGGGAGGGGAAGACCCAGTACTTC	CAWSTGEGKTQYF	TRBJ2-5	13	NA	NA	TRBV30
TGTGCCAGCAGCGACGTACTAGCGGGGGGGACCCATACGCAGTATTTT	CASSDVLAGGTHTQYF	TRBJ2-3	16	NA	TRBD2	TRBV5-6
TGTGCCAGCAGCCAAGATCTAGCCCCGAAGAGGGAGCAGTTCTTC	CASSQDLAPKREQFF	TRBJ2-1	15	once	NA	TRBV4-2
TGCGCCAGCAGCAAGGAGGCACTCAACTATGGCTACACCTTC	CASSKEALNYGYTF	TRBJ1-2	14	NA	NA	TRBV5-1
TGTGCCAGCAAATTGAGGGGGCCTAGCACAGATACGCAGTATTTT	CASKLRGPSTDTQYF	TRBJ2-3	15	NA	TRBD1	TRBV6-1
TGCGCCAGCAGCTTTGTTGGGGCCAACGTCCTGACTTTC	CASSFVGANVLTF	TRBJ2-6	13	once	NA	TRBV5-1
TGTGCCAGTAGTATGGGATGGGCTGAAGCTTTCTTT	CASSMGWAEAFF	TRBJ1-1	12	NA	NA	TRBV19
TGTGCCAGTCAGGGGGAGTACGAGCAGTACTTC	CASQGEYEQYF	TRBJ2-7	11	NA	TRBD1	TRBV7-9